These 29 T cell receptor beta chains share one sample of origin, sequenced in a study of blood T cell repertoires in COVID-19. Method: immunoSEQ multiplex PCR; TCRdb's copy keeps in-frame clones and lacks some. Among 210,000 or so clones, approximately 85% were seen once, and the ten largest hold roughly 4.6%. Sequenced input: peripheral blood. The receptor source for this set is a man in his fifties with COVID-19, enrolled during active disease.

The rearrangement links TRBV11-2 to TRBJ1-1; 7 positions match TRBD1. The CDR3 sequence is 15 residues long. The V and J ends lost 5 bases and 9 bases, in that order; junction bases with no gene match: 15. CDR1 SGHAT and CDR2 FQNNGV come from the germline V gene. CDR3 loop: CASSPLLAGGGKAFF. The CDR3, as DNA: TGTGCCAGCAGCCCATTGCTGGCAGGGGGTGGGAAAGCTTTCTTT.

This clone showed up just once. The chain employs TRBV12-3 or TRBV12-4 and TRBJ1-6, with unresolved D. V was pared by 6 bases and J by 5 bases, with 5 bases between. CDR3 length: 12 residues. The CDR3 loop reads CASRYNNSPLHF. The CDR3 region has the DNA TGTGCCAGCAGATATAATAATTCACCCCTCCACTTT.

This clone has just a few counts. The chain recombines TRBV7-9 with TRBJ2-3; 8 nucleotides line up with TRBD2. The CDR3 contains 16 residues. Germline V gives CDR1 SEHNR, CDR2 FQNEAQ (reference sequence). Trimming cost V 2 bases and J 2 bases; bases outside gene matches: 6. The CDR3: CASSLTAGAITDTQYF. DNA for the CDR3: TGTGCCAGCAGCTTAACAGCGGGGGCCATCACAGATACGCAGTATTTT.

This clone has only a few counts. V is TRBV4-2 and J is TRBJ1-5, with TRBD1 matching over 8 bases. The V gene end was trimmed by 0 bases and the J gene end by 2 bases; junction bases not matched to a gene: 3. Germline CDR1 is LGHNA and CDR2 is YNFKEQ. The CDR3 contains 16 residues. The CDR3 DNA reads TGTGCCAGCAGCCAAGAGACAGGGGCCCGCAATCAGCCCCAGCATTTT. Its translation is CASSQETGARNQPQHF.

The sample holds one count of this clone. The rearrangement joins TRBV27 to TRBJ2-2, with D perhaps matching TRBD1 (6 bases). CDR3 length: 15 residues. V was trimmed by 2 bases and J by 2 bases, leaving 9 bases between them. Germline-derived CDR1 and CDR2 are MNHEY and SMNVEV (reference sequence). CDR3 amino acids: CASSLGGINTGELFF. The CDR3 nucleotides are TGTGCCAGCAGTTTAGGGGGCATCAACACCGGGGAGCTGTTTTTT.

The chain joins TRBV6-1 to TRBJ2-7; 8 nucleotides agree with TRBD2. CDR3 length: 15 amino acids. The V and J ends lost 0 bases and 2 bases, in that order; junction bases with no gene match: 3. Germline-derived CDR1 and CDR2 are MNHNS and SASEGT. CDR3 coding DNA: TGTGCCAGCAGTGAAGCGACTAGCGCAACCTACGAGCAGTACTTC. Encoded protein: CASSEATSATYEQYF.

Here the CDR3 reads CASSQLGGTGELFF. The CDR3 nucleotides are TGTGCCAGCAGCCAGCTCGGGGGAACCGGGGAGCTGTTTTTT. V and J are TRBV3-1 (or the pseudogene TRBV3-2) and TRBJ2-2, with a weak D call TRBD2 (6 bases). CDR1 is LGHDT and CDR2 is YNNKEL in the germline V gene (reference sequence). The CDR3 has 14 residues. V was shortened by 3 bases and J by 5 bases, with 10 bases between the two germline ends.

V is TRBV2 and J is TRBJ2-3, with 7 bases identical to TRBD2. V dropped 7 bases and J dropped 2; count of bases not matched to a gene: 6. CDR3 length: 14 amino acids. Germline values: CDR1 SNHLY, CDR2 FYNNEI. CDR3 amino acids: CASTRAGHTDTQYF. Here the CDR3 DNA reads TGTGCCAGCACCCGAGCGGGGCACACAGATACGCAGTATTTT.

This clone occurred once. The chain combines TRBV28 with TRBJ2-7, with 9 bases that match TRBD2. J lost 1 base, V lost 2 bases, and 6 bases had no gene match. Germline loops: CDR1 MDHEN, CDR2 SYDVKM. The CDR3 extends over 16 amino acids. The DNA of the CDR3 is TGTGCCAGCAGTTTAATTACGCTAGCGGGATCCTACGAGCAGTACTTC. This encodes CASSLITLAGSYEQYF.

This sequence joins TRBV6-2 or TRBV6-3 and TRBJ2-1, with 12 bases lining up with TRBD2. V dropped 5 bases and J dropped 9; count of bases not matched to a gene: 8. In germline, CDR1 is MNHEY, CDR2 SVGEGT. The CDR3 spans 15 residues. CDR3 amino acids: CASSTTSGGIVEQFF. The CDR3 DNA sequence: TGTGCCAGCAGTACGACTAGCGGGGGTATAGTTGAGCAGTTCTTC.

The chain has TRBV2 and TRBJ2-6; maybe TRBD1 (6 bases). Per the germline V gene, CDR1 is SNHLY and CDR2 is FYNNEI. Between the trimmed V and J ends, which lost 5 bases and 3 bases, there was a span of 14 bases. The CDR3 covers 16 residues. CDR3 nucleotide sequence: TGTGCCAGCAGTAAACAACAGGGTGGTGGGGCCAACGTCCTGACTTTC. It specifies CASSKQQGGGANVLTF.

In its sample, this clone was seen once. This chain links TRBV5-4 with TRBJ2-5, with D possibly matching TRBD2 (7 bases). V lost 3 bases and J 1 base, leaving 16 bases between the germline ends. The length of the CDR3 is 16 residues. CDR1 is SGHNT, CDR2 YYREEE, per germline (reference sequence). Here the CDR3 reads CASSWRSGGFQETQYF. In nucleotides, the CDR3 is TGTGCCAGCAGCTGGAGGTCGGGGGGCTTCCAAGAGACCCAGTACTTC. The entire variable domain, with the rest obtained from reference TRBV5-4 and TRBJ2-5, is as follows: ETGVTQSPTHLIKTRGQQVTLRCSSQSGHNTVSWYQQALGQGPQFIFQYYREEENGRGNFPPRFSGLQFPNYSSELNVNALELDDSALYLCASSWRSGGFQETQYFGPGTRLLVL.

The V gene is TRBV3-1 (or the pseudogene TRBV3-2), the J gene TRBJ1-2; the match to TRBD1 covers 10 bases. The CDR3 has 19 amino acids. Germline V CDR1 and CDR2: LGHDT, YNNKEL (reference sequence). V lost 4 bases to trimming and J lost 4 bases; unmatched junction nucleotides: 18. The CDR3 reads CASSPITRDRGKPGYGYTF. The CDR3, as DNA: TGTGCCAGCAGCCCAATCACCCGGGACAGGGGAAAGCCAGGCTATGGCTACACCTTC.

The rearrangement uses TRBV5-1 and TRBJ1-6; TRBD1 aligns across 9 bases. J was trimmed by 5 bases and V by 3 bases; bases with no gene match: 15. Germline-derived CDR1 and CDR2 are SGHRS and YFSETQ. The CDR3 sequence is 19 residues long. CDR3 sequence reads: CASSWGTGMTPANNSPLHF. CDR3 DNA sequence: TGCGCCAGCAGCTGGGGGACAGGGATGACCCCGGCCAATAATTCACCCCTCCACTTT.

This chain uses TRBV18 with TRBJ2-3; TRBD2 matches 7 bases. The V segment lost 6 bases and the J segment 7 bases; nucleotides outside the gene matches: 10. The germline V gene encodes CDR1 KGHSH and CDR2 LQKENI. The CDR3 is 14 residues long. The CDR3 loop reads CASSPTVLANTQYF. The CDR3 nucleotides are TGTGCCAGCTCCCCCACCGTACTAGCGAATACGCAGTATTTT.

The CDR3 bases are TGTGCCAGCTCTCTACAGGGGGCGAAGAATGAAAAACTGTTTTTT. Protein: CASSLQGAKNEKLFF. V is TRBV18 and J is TRBJ1-4, with 9 bases identical to TRBD1. Germline loops: CDR1 KGHSH, CDR2 LQKENI. This CDR3 is built from 15 residues. After removal of 6 bases from V and 5 bases from J, the junction contained 7 bases not matched to a gene.

The chain combines TRBV5-5 with TRBJ2-2, with 8 nucleotides matching TRBD1. The V and J ends lost 4 bases and 1 base, in that order; junction bases with no gene match: 3. This CDR3 contains 15 residues. Germline lookup yields CDR1 SGHKS and CDR2 YYEKEE (reference sequence). The CDR3 DNA reads TGTGCCAGCAGCATGACAGGGGAGAACACCGGGGAGCTGTTTTTT. This encodes CASSMTGENTGELFF.

V usage is TRBV27 and J usage is TRBJ2-7; weak D call: TRBD1 (7 bases). The germline V gene has CDR1 MNHEY and CDR2 SMNVEV (reference sequence). Trimming shortened V by 5 bases and J by 8 bases, and 13 bases separated the two germline ends. There are 12 residues in the CDR3. The CDR3 protein is CASSGRGEKQYF. In nucleotides, the CDR3 is TGTGCCAGCAGTGGCAGGGGGGAAAAGCAGTACTTC.

This clone was observed many times. At the DNA level, this CDR3 is encoded by other sequences in the same sample as well. The J gene is TRBJ2-7, the V gene TRBV7-9, with TRBD2 as a possible D gene (5 bases). Per the germline V gene, CDR1 is SEHNR and CDR2 is FQNEAQ (reference sequence). V was shortened by 3 bases and J by 3 bases, with 9 bases between the two germline ends. This CDR3 is 13 amino acids long. Here the CDR3 reads CASSLSGGYEQYF. The DNA for the CDR3 is TGTGCCAGCAGCTTGAGCGGAGGCTACGAGCAGTACTTC. Variable domain in full (rest from reference TRBV7-9 and TRBJ2-7): DTGVSQNPRHKITKRGQNVTFRCDPISEHNRLYWYRQTLGQGPEFLTYFQNEAQLEKSRLLSDRFSAERPKGSFSTLEIQRTEQGDSAMYLCASSLSGGYEQYFGPGTRLTVT.

The chain carries TRBV5-1 and TRBJ2-7, with 15 bases lining up with TRBD2. Germline lookup yields CDR1 SGHRS and CDR2 YFSETQ. V shed 0 bases and J 7 bases; nucleotides not matched to a gene: 5. The CDR3 contains 16 residues. CDR3 coding DNA: TGCGCCAGCAGCTTGGATGGGACTAGCGGGGGGTTTGAGCAGTACTTC. Translation: CASSLDGTSGGFEQYF.

The chain joins TRBV4-3 to TRBJ2-6; D not resolved. The CDR3 is 14 amino acids. V lost 0 bases to trimming and J lost 8 bases, with 8 bases between them. CDR1 is LGHNA, CDR2 YSLEER, per germline. In nucleotides, the CDR3 is TGCGCCAGCAGCCAAGAGGCAGGCTCCAACGTCCTGACTTTC. The encoded protein is CASSQEAGSNVLTF.

The chain couples TRBV4-3 to TRBJ1-5, with 11 bases that match TRBD1. The CDR3 consists of 18 residues. J lost 3 bases, V lost 0 bases, and 7 bases had no gene match. The germline gives CDR1 LGHNA, CDR2 YSLEER. The CDR3: CASSQDGWDRGSNQPQHF. DNA of the CDR3: TGCGCCAGCAGCCAAGATGGATGGGACAGGGGGTCCAATCAGCCCCAGCATTTT.

The V and J genes are TRBV3-1 (or the pseudogene TRBV3-2) and TRBJ2-7; D remains ambiguous. The V end lost 4 bases, the J end lost 3 bases, and 4 bases lay between the germline ends. The CDR3 has 11 residues. Germline CDR1 and CDR2: LGHDT and YNNKEL (reference sequence). The chain's CDR3 is CASSLYYEQYF. The CDR3 region has the DNA TGTGCCAGCAGCCTCTACTACGAGCAGTACTTC.

DNA for the CDR3: TGTGCCAGCAGCGTAGCTGGGACAGCCGCCTACGAGCAGTACTTC. Translated: CASSVAGTAAYEQYF. This rearrangement joins TRBV9 to TRBJ2-7; TRBD1 aligns across 7 bases. V was pared by 0 bases and J by 2 bases, with 5 bases of the junction left unmatched. CDR3 size: 15 residues. Germline-derived CDR1 and CDR2 are SGDLS and YYNGEE.

V is TRBV11-2 and J is TRBJ1-6, with TRBD1 matching 8 bases. The CDR3 runs to 14 residues. The germline V gene encodes CDR1 SGHAT and CDR2 FQNNGV. The V and J ends lost 2 bases and 9 bases, in that order; junction bases with no gene match: 3. The CDR3 DNA follows: TGTGCCAGCAGCTTACAGGGGGCGAGTTCACCCCTCCACTTT. It translates to CASSLQGASSPLHF.

The chain couples TRBV7-2 to TRBJ1-2, with 10 positions matching TRBD1. Germline lookup yields CDR1 SGHTA and CDR2 FQGNSA. The CDR3 length is 16 residues. Losses at the gene ends were 1 base for V and 5 bases for J; bases not matched to a gene: 7. CDR3 coding DNA: TGTGCCAGCAGCTTAGTTGGACAGGGGGTTGGATATGGCTACACCTTC. It translates to CASSLVGQGVGYGYTF.

This sequence joins TRBV7-9 and TRBJ2-5; 8 nucleotides line up with TRBD1. This CDR3 has 14 amino acids. V was pared by 5 bases and J by 5 bases, with 7 bases of the junction left unmatched. The germline gives CDR1 SEHNR, CDR2 FQNEAQ (reference sequence). This chain's CDR3 is CASSPGWTGETQYF. The CDR3 DNA is TGTGCCAGCAGCCCCGGCTGGACAGGGGAGACCCAGTACTTC.

The V gene is TRBV29-1, the J gene TRBJ2-4; perhaps TRBD2 as D (5 bases). CDR1 and CDR2 from the germline V gene are SQVTM and ANQGSEA. This CDR3 has 13 residues. Trimming removed 6 bases from V and 2 bases from J, with 11 bases in between. The CDR3 region is CSVNSGTKNIQYF. CDR3 nucleotide sequence: TGCAGCGTAAACAGCGGTACCAAAAACATTCAGTACTTC.

The chain carries TRBV9 and TRBJ2-7; D is perhaps TRBD1 (6 bases). The CDR3 is 14 residues long. The V and J ends lost 4 bases and 0 bases respectively, with 11 bases between them. CDR1 and CDR2 (germline): SGDLS, YYNGEE. In nucleotides, the CDR3 is TGTGCCAGCAGCCCGACAGGTACCTCCTACGAGCAGTACTTC. It translates to CASSPTGTSYEQYF. The entire variable domain, with the rest obtained from reference TRBV9 and TRBJ2-7, is as follows: DSGVTQTPKHLITATGQRVTLRCSPRSGDLSVYWYQQSLDQGLQFLIQYYNGEERAKGNILERFSAQQFPDLHSELNLSSLELGDSALYFCASSPTGTSYEQYFGPGTRLTVT.